Listed below are T cell receptor beta chains from one sample, sequenced in a study of cytomegalovirus exposure and HLA in healthy donors. Libraries were prepared by immunoSEQ multiplex PCR; TCRdb keeps only in-frame clonotypes and omits some of them. The repertoire has more than 90,000 clones, roughly 80% of them found once; the top ten carry roughly 6.9%. Input material: PBMCs. These receptors were taken from a man aged 35 to 55 in good health and CMV-seropositive. Both conserved end residues are part of each CDR3. D genes are given only for firm matches. Size is stated for part of the rows, as once, few or many counts, or as a class when the clone is expanded.

.	TRBV5-4	TRBD2	TRBJ2-5	TGTGCCAGCAGCTTCCTAGCGGGGGGGCTGTCGGAGACCCAGTACTTC	CASSFLAGGLSETQYF
.	TRBV15	.	TRBJ2-2	TGTGCCACCAGCATCGACTCGAACACCGGGGAGCTGTTTTTT	CATSIDSNTGELFF
.	TRBV7-2	.	TRBJ1-1	TGTGCCAGCAGCTTAATAGGCAGGGCCGGGGCTTTCTTT	CASSLIGRAGAFF
.	TRBV4-1	TRBD2	TRBJ2-7	TGCGCCAGCAGCCAGACGACTAGCGGGGGGGGACTTCACTACGAGCAGTACTTC	CASSQTTSGGGLHYEQYF
.	TRBV28	.	TRBJ2-7	TGTGCCAGCTGCGGAGTCCCCTCCTACGAGCAGTACTTC	CASCGVPSYEQYF
few	TRBV5-1	TRBD1	TRBJ2-2	TGCGCCAGCAGCTTGGGGACAGGAAATGGGGTCGGGGAGCTGTTTTTT	CASSLGTGNGVGELFF
.	TRBV6-5	.	TRBJ2-3	TGTGCCAGCAGTTTAGGGGTCTTTAGCCTCGGTACGCAGTATTTT	CASSLGVFSLGTQYF
.	TRBV9	.	TRBJ2-7	TGTGCCAGCACCCCTTCGGACATCGGCGAGCAGTACTTC	CASTPSDIGEQYF
.	TRBV29-1	TRBD1	TRBJ2-1	TGCAGCGTTTCCCCCGGGACAGCTGGGTCCGGTGAGCAGTTCTTC	CSVSPGTAGSGEQFF
.	TRBV6-1	.	TRBJ1-1	TGTGCCAGCAGTGAAGGGCGACTAAATGGGATACGGAACACTGAAGCTTTCTTT	CASSEGRLNGIRNTEAFF
once	TRBV15	.	TRBJ2-3	TGTGCCACCAGCCGCAGGGGCATGTCTAGCACAGATACGCAGTATTTT	CATSRRGMSSTDTQYF
.	TRBV18	.	TRBJ2-2	TGTGCCAGCTCACCAGCGGCCAGGGGAGTTACCGGGGAGCTGTTTTTT	CASSPAARGVTGELFF
once	TRBV27	TRBD2	TRBJ2-7	TGTGCCAGCAGTCCCCCGGGACTAGCGGACTACGAGCAGTACTTC	CASSPPGLADYEQYF
.	TRBV10-2	TRBD1	TRBJ1-3	TGCGCCAGCAGTGAGCAGGGGGCGGCTGGAAACACCATATATTTT	CASSEQGAAGNTIYF
once	TRBV27	TRBD1	TRBJ2-4	TGTGCCAGCAGTTTAGCAGGGACAGCAAACATTCAGTACTTC	CASSLAGTANIQYF
.	TRBV7-9	TRBD2	TRBJ2-5	TGTGCCAGCAGCTCCAGCGGGAGGACACAAGAGACCCAGTACTTC	CASSSSGRTQETQYF
.	TRBV11-2	.	TRBJ1-1	TGTGCCAGCAGCTTAGAATCGGGGGGATTCACTGAAGCTTTCTTT	CASSLESGGFTEAFF
.	TRBV19	TRBD1	TRBJ1-2	TGTGCCAGTAGTATGAGGACAGGGGCCGTTAACTATGGCTACACCTTC	CASSMRTGAVNYGYTF
.	TRBV10-2	TRBD1	TRBJ1-5	TGCGCCAGCAGCCCGGGACAGGGTCAGCCCCAGCATTTT	CASSPGQGQPQHF
once	TRBV19	.	TRBJ2-2	TGTGCCAGCTGGCAGGGCCCCACCGGGGAGCTGTTTTTT	CASWQGPTGELFF
.	TRBV7-2	TRBD1	TRBJ1-4	TGTGCCAGCAGCTTACCGGACAGGGAAAAACTGTTTTTT	CASSLPDREKLFF
.	TRBV5-1	TRBD2	TRBJ2-1	TGCGCCAGCAGCCCGACTAGCGGGACGTACAATGAGCAGTTCTTC	CASSPTSGTYNEQFF
.	TRBV10-1	TRBD1	TRBJ2-7	TGCGCCAGCAGCGGGACAGGGGGCTCCTACGAGCAGTACTTC	CASSGTGGSYEQYF
few	TRBV7-2	TRBD1	TRBJ2-2	TGTGCCAGCAGCCGGGACAGACGCGGGGAGCTGTTTTTT	CASSRDRRGELFF
.	TRBV28	.	TRBJ1-1	TGTGCCAGCAGTTTACAGTCTTTTTGTGAAGCTTTCTTT	CASSLQSFCEAFF
.	TRBV10-3	TRBD2	TRBJ2-1	TGTGCCATCAGTGCGGGGGACGCAGGCGGAGCGGGAGGGTACAATGAGCAGTTCTTC	CAISAGDAGGAGGYNEQFF
.	TRBV7-9	TRBD2	TRBJ2-1	TGTGCCAGCAGCTTAGATCTCGGGGCTAGCGGGGGGGCCTCGTATGAGCAGTTCTTC	CASSLDLGASGGASYEQFF
few	TRBV7-2	.	TRBJ1-2	TGTGCCAGCAGCCTCAGGGGTGACTATGGCTACACCTTC	CASSLRGDYGYTF
few	TRBV9	TRBD2	TRBJ2-3	TGTGCCAGCAGCGTAGGAGGTAGCGGGAGAACAGATACGCAGTATTTT	CASSVGGSGRTDTQYF
.	TRBV10-1	.	TRBJ2-7	TGCGCCAGCAGTGAGTCGTCCATCCACGAGCAGTACTTC	CASSESSIHEQYF
.	TRBV5-1	.	TRBJ2-6	TGCGCCAGCAGCTTGGAGTCGGCTGGGGCCAACGTCCTGACTTTC	CASSLESAGANVLTF
.	TRBV7-9	.	TRBJ1-2	TGTGCCAGCAGCATAGGGACATCAGATGGCTACACCTTC	CASSIGTSDGYTF
.	TRBV6-5	TRBD1	TRBJ1-6	TGTGCCAGCATGGGACAGACAAATTCACCCCTCCACTTT	CASMGQTNSPLHF
.	TRBV5-4	.	TRBJ1-2	TGTGCCAGCAGCCCGACAGACCCTAACTATGGCTACACCTTC	CASSPTDPNYGYTF
.	TRBV19	.	TRBJ2-7	TGTGCCAGTAGTATTGAAGAACAGGGTTCCTACGAGCAGTACTTC	CASSIEEQGSYEQYF
once	TRBV5-1	.	TRBJ2-1	TGCGCCAGCAGCTTGGTAGCGGACAATGAGCAGTTCTTC	CASSLVADNEQFF
.	TRBV28	.	TRBJ1-2	TGTGCCACCAGGGACTACGCGATTGATGGCTACACCTTC	CATRDYAIDGYTF
.	TRBV28	.	TRBJ1-5	TGTGCCAGCAGTAAACAAAGCTGGGGCCCCAATCAGCCCCAGCATTTT	CASSKQSWGPNQPQHF
few	TRBV29-1	TRBD1	TRBJ2-7	TGCAGCGTTCAGACAGGGAACGAGCAGTACTTC	CSVQTGNEQYF
.	TRBV6-4	.	TRBJ2-1	TGTGCCAGCATATGCGTGAGCGGGCCCACAATACTCAGCTCCTACAATGAGCAGTTCTTC	CASICVSGPTILSSYNEQFF
few	TRBV28	.	TRBJ2-7	TGTGCCAGCAGTTTAAAGCCAGGGATCCACGGGGAGCAGTACTTC	CASSLKPGIHGEQYF